This is a list of T cell receptor beta chains from one sample in a study of blood T cells in healthy people across ages. A single record per CDR3 protein comes from TCRdb applying MiXCR to the 5' RACE reads. This table holds roughly 790,000 distinct CDR3 sequences, roughly 47% found once. The source material was blood. These receptors were collected from a woman between 55 and 75 years old in good health. Both conserved end residues are part of each CDR3. The order of the fields is clone size, J gene, V gene, D gene, CDR3 protein, CDR3 DNA. The D gene is left open where the match is weak. Some rows mark clone size as missing; the rest say once, few, many or name a class of expanded clone.

>many|TRBJ2-1|TRBV5-4|NA
CASSLVVRNEQFF
TGTGCCAGCAGCTTGGTCGTGCGCAATGAGCAGTTCTTC
>NA|TRBJ2-4|TRBV9|NA
CASSATWVAKNIQYF
TGTGCCAGCAGCGCAACGTGGGTAGCCAAAAACATTCAGTACTTC
>NA|TRBJ1-2|TRBV6-5|NA
CATIDTDDRHGYTF
TGTGCCACGATAGACACCGATGATAGGCATGGCTACACCTTC
>few|TRBJ2-7|TRBV28|TRBD2
CASSFTNPRAGRSYEQYF
TGTGCCAGCAGTTTCACCAATCCCCGAGCGGGGAGGTCCTACGAGCAGTACTTC
>NA|TRBJ2-1|TRBV20-1|TRBD2
CSARPRVGLAGDKQFF
TGCAGTGCTAGACCTCGCGTGGGTCTAGCGGGGGATAAGCAGTTCTTC
>many|TRBJ2-7|TRBV20-1|NA
CSARVYTSLSEQYF
TGCAGTGCTAGAGTCTATACCAGTTTGTCCGAGCAGTACTTC
>NA|TRBJ2-1|TRBV14|TRBD2
CASSPSGREYNEQFF
TGTGCCAGCAGCCCCTCGGGGCGGGAGTACAATGAGCAGTTCTTC
>NA|TRBJ2-3|TRBV6-2/TRBV6-3|NA
CASSYHSRGDIVGTQYF
TGTGCCAGCAGTTACCACTCGCGGGGTGATATTGTGGGTACGCAGTATTTT
>NA|TRBJ2-2|TRBV20-1|TRBD2
CSAASGANTGELFF
TGCAGTGCGGCTAGCGGGGCCAACACCGGGGAGCTGTTTTTT
>NA|TRBJ2-1|TRBV4-3|TRBD2
CASSQDRNSGKSEQFF
TGCGCCAGCAGCCAAGATCGAAATAGCGGGAAAAGTGAGCAGTTCTTC
>NA|TRBJ2-2|TRBV18|NA
CASSPQAGPDTGELFF
TGTGCCAGCTCACCACAGGCAGGGCCGGACACCGGGGAGCTGTTTTTT
>NA|TRBJ1-2|TRBV7-6|NA
CASSMNRDGYTF
TGTGCCAGCAGTATGAACAGGGATGGCTACACCTTC
>once|TRBJ2-1|TRBV10-1|TRBD1
CASDPGQGKDEQFF
TGCGCCAGTGACCCGGGACAGGGGAAGGATGAGCAGTTCTTC
>few|TRBJ2-7|TRBV29-1|TRBD2
CSVGGLAGGQSYEQYF
TGCAGCGTTGGCGGACTAGCGGGAGGGCAATCCTACGAGCAGTACTTC
>NA|TRBJ2-7|TRBV20-1|TRBD2
CSVPGLAAYEQYF
TGCAGTGTTCCGGGACTAGCGGCCTACGAGCAGTACTTC
>NA|TRBJ2-3|TRBV10-3|TRBD1
CAIRGAVKTGETDTQYF
TGTGCCATCAGGGGGGCGGTAAAGACAGGGGAAACGGATACGCAGTATTTT
>NA|TRBJ2-5|TRBV2|TRBD1
CASRRDRGGETQYF
TGTGCCAGCAGACGGGACAGGGGAGGGGAGACCCAGTACTTC
>NA|TRBJ2-1|TRBV6-2/TRBV6-3|TRBD2
CASSTETGGGLNEQFF
TGTGCCAGCAGTACGGAGACGGGGGGGGGTCTGAATGAGCAGTTCTTC
>few|TRBJ2-7|TRBV7-2|NA
CASSLVGASSYEQYF
TGTGCCAGCAGCTTAGTAGGGGCGAGCTCCTACGAGCAGTACTTC
>few|TRBJ2-7|TRBV6-6|NA
CASSVKGYNEQYF
TGTGCCAGCAGTGTCAAAGGCTACAATGAGCAGTACTTC
>NA|TRBJ1-3|TRBV12-3/TRBV12-4|NA
CASSLLSGGRNTIYF
TGTGCCAGCAGTTTGCTGTCCGGGGGCAGAAACACCATATATTTT
>many|TRBJ1-6|TRBV14|NA
CASSQGSPLHF
TGTGCCAGCAGCCAAGGATCACCCCTCCACTTT
>few|TRBJ2-7|TRBV6-2/TRBV6-3|NA
CASSYGGISYEQYF
TGTGCCAGCAGTTACGGTGGGATCTCCTACGAGCAGTACTTC
>NA|TRBJ2-3|TRBV6-5|TRBD1
CAGKKGQVTDTQYF
TGTGCCGGCAAAAAAGGACAGGTTACAGATACGCAGTATTTT
>few|TRBJ1-1|TRBV20-1|TRBD1
CSARATGVETEAFF
TGCAGTGCCCGTGCCACAGGGGTGGAGACTGAAGCTTTCTTT
>NA|TRBJ1-6|TRBV6-5|TRBD1
CASRGDRGNSPLHF
TGTGCCAGCAGGGGAGACAGGGGTAATTCACCCCTCCACTTT
>NA|TRBJ1-1|TRBV12-5|NA
CASGQTGITEAFF
TGTGCTAGTGGCCAAACAGGGATCACTGAAGCTTTCTTT
>NA|TRBJ2-7|TRBV28|TRBD2
CASSLMSSGSYEQYF
TGTGCCAGCAGTTTAATGTCTAGCGGGAGCTACGAGCAGTACTTC
>NA|TRBJ1-1|TRBV27|TRBD1
CASSRGTANTEAFF
TGTGCCAGCAGCCGCGGGACAGCGAACACTGAAGCTTTCTTT
>many|TRBJ2-7|TRBV19|NA
CASSYDTSEQYF
TGTGCCAGTAGTTACGACACTAGCGAGCAGTACTTC
>NA|TRBJ2-5|TRBV27|TRBD2
CASSTSEEQYF
TGTGCCAGCAGCACTAGCGAAGAGCAGTACTTC
>NA|TRBJ1-1|TRBV3-1|NA
CASSQGATEAFF
TGTGCCAGCAGCCAGGGGGCTACTGAAGCTTTCTTT
>many|TRBJ2-7|TRBV3-1|TRBD1
CASSQLGQGSEQYF
TGTGCCAGCAGCCAATTGGGACAGGGGTCCGAGCAGTACTTC
>NA|TRBJ2-1|TRBV12-3/TRBV12-4|NA
CASRLGGSGSYNEQFF
TGTGCCAGCAGATTAGGGGGTTCCGGGTCCTACAATGAGCAGTTCTTC
>once|TRBJ2-1|TRBV6-2/TRBV6-3|NA
CASSRGGPVYNEQFF
TGTGCCAGCAGCCGTGGGGGGCCGGTCTACAATGAGCAGTTCTTC
>NA|TRBJ2-3|TRBV29-1|NA
CSLEVPAPTISTDTQYF
TGCAGCTTGGAAGTGCCTGCACCCACCATTAGCACAGATACGCAGTATTTT
>few|TRBJ2-5|TRBV7-6|NA
CASSFRGQGGQETQYF
TGTGCCAGCAGCTTCCGGGGGCAGGGAGGGCAAGAGACCCAGTACTTC
>NA|TRBJ1-2|TRBV7-8|NA
CASSSTPGDYTF
TGTGCCAGCAGCTCGACACCCGGGGACTACACCTTC
>many|TRBJ1-5|TRBV12-3/TRBV12-4|TRBD1
CASSTTGGRQPQHF
TGTGCCAGCAGCACGACAGGGGGCAGGCAGCCCCAGCATTTT
>NA|TRBJ2-4|TRBV7-9|NA
CASSLGAITGSIQYF
TGTGCCAGCAGCTTGGGGGCCATTACAGGGTCCATTCAGTACTTC
>once|TRBJ1-2|TRBV5-1|NA
CASSREGGPYGYTF
TGCGCCAGCAGCCGCGAGGGAGGGCCTTATGGCTACACCTTC
>NA|TRBJ2-1|TRBV12-3/TRBV12-4|NA
CASSQDTATWGNEQFF
TGTGCCAGCAGCCAGGACACCGCAACGTGGGGCAATGAGCAGTTCTTC
>few|TRBJ1-2|TRBV20-1|TRBD1
CSASPPQGAFYYGYTF
TGCAGTGCTAGCCCGCCCCAGGGGGCTTTTTACTATGGCTACACCTTC